The rows below give T cell receptor beta chains drawn from one sample of a study of cytomegalovirus exposure and HLA in healthy donors. The assay was immunoSEQ multiplex PCR, and TCRdb's table has in-frame clones only and misses some. The sample contains approximately 140,000 clones, around three quarters of which appear only once. The material sequenced was PBMCs. Receptors were obtained from a man aged 40-50 years in good health and CMV-seronegative. The CDR3 runs from the conserved cysteine through the conserved F or W. The D gene is left open where the match is weak. Clone size is given for some rows only: seen once, a few or many times, or a class if the clone is expanded.

j_call v_call clone_size d_call cdr3_nt cdr3_aa
TRBJ2-5 TRBV7-9 . TRBD1 TGTGCCAGCAGCCCCCAATCGACAGGGGAGGAAGAGACCCAGTACTTC CASSPQSTGEEETQYF
TRBJ1-5 TRBV19 . . TGTGCCAGTAGTATGAGTAATCAGCCCCAGCATTTT CASSMSNQPQHF
TRBJ2-2 TRBV19 . . TGTGCCAGTAAAAGTCCACGGGACACCGGGGAGCTGTTTTTT CASKSPRDTGELFF
TRBJ2-5 TRBV6-5 . . TGTGCCAGCAGTACGGTACTGGGTTCAGGAGAGACCCAGTACTTC CASSTVLGSGETQYF
TRBJ1-4 TRBV2 . . TGTGCCAGCAGTCTACAGGGTACGACTAATGAAAAACTGTTTTTT CASSLQGTTNEKLFF
TRBJ2-4 TRBV5-6 . . TGTGCCAGCAGCTTGGGGGCGGCCAAAAACATTCAGTACTTC CASSLGAAKNIQYF
TRBJ2-3 TRBV5-1 . . TGCGCCAGCAGCTTGATAGGGAGAAGCACAGATACGCAGTATTTT CASSLIGRSTDTQYF
TRBJ2-3 TRBV18 . TRBD2 TGTGCCAGCTCACCCTATAGCGGGAGCACAGATACGCAGTATTTT CASSPYSGSTDTQYF
TRBJ2-3 TRBV6-5 . TRBD2 TGTGCCAGCAGTTCGTGGGGGGGGAGGACAGATACGCAGTATTTT CASSSWGGRTDTQYF
TRBJ1-2 TRBV27 . TRBD1 TGTGCCAGCAGTTCAAAAGGTGACAGGGCTAACTATGGCTACACCTTC CASSSKGDRANYGYTF
TRBJ2-7 TRBV28 . . TGTGCCAGCAGTTTCGGAGTACATTCGGAGCAGTACTTC CASSFGVHSEQYF
TRBJ2-1 TRBV6-1 . . TGTGCCAGCATTATTAACAATGAGCAGTTCTTC CASIINNEQFF
TRBJ2-2 TRBV15 . TRBD1 TGTGCCACCAGTCGACGACAGGGGGCCAACACCGGGGAGCTGTTTTTT CATSRRQGANTGELFF
TRBJ1-4 TRBV6-1 . . TGTGCCACCATATCGGGACATCGAGAAAAACTGTTTTTT CATISGHREKLFF
TRBJ1-5 TRBV6-5 . . TGTGCCAGCAGCCGCCGTGGACTAAATCAGCCCCAGCATTTT CASSRRGLNQPQHF
TRBJ1-4 TRBV7-9 once TRBD1 TGTTCCAGCAGCTCGCAGAGGACAGGGAGGAATGAAAAACTGTTTTTT CSSSSQRTGRNEKLFF
TRBJ2-2 TRBV4-2 . TRBD1 TGTGCCAGCAGCCAAGATCGGCGGGGACAGGGGAACACCGGGGAGCTGTTTTTT CASSQDRRGQGNTGELFF
TRBJ2-1 TRBV7-9 . TRBD2 TGTGCCAGCAGCGAGGGACTAGCGGGAGTCAATGAGCAGTTCTTC CASSEGLAGVNEQFF
TRBJ2-5 TRBV19 . . TGTGCCAAAACGGGGGGCCGCCAAGAGACCCAGTACTTC CAKTGGRQETQYF
TRBJ1-1 TRBV29-1 few TRBD1 TGCAGCGTTGATGAAAGGGGGCTCATGAACACTGAAGCTTTCTTT CSVDERGLMNTEAFF
TRBJ2-7 TRBV7-9 few . TGTTCCAGCAGTCCCACCCTATCCTACGAGCAGTACTTC CSSSPTLSYEQYF
TRBJ1-6 TRBV28 few TRBD1 TGTGCCAGCACCACTAGACAGGGAAACATTAATTCACCCCTCCACTTT CASTTRQGNINSPLHF
TRBJ1-2 TRBV9 . . TGTGCCAGCAGCGTAGCTTCGGTATCAGGAGGCTACACCTTC CASSVASVSGGYTF
TRBJ2-3 TRBV18 . TRBD1 TGTGCCAGCTCACCACGGGACAGATTTTCTAGCACAGATACGCAGTATTTT CASSPRDRFSSTDTQYF
TRBJ2-5 TRBV7-9 . . TGTGCCAGCAGCTTTGGGGTAACGGGAAAAGAGACCCAGTACTTC CASSFGVTGKETQYF
TRBJ1-2 TRBV5-1 . TRBD1 TGCGCCAGCAGCCCGGGACAGGGGGCGAAGTCGGGGGGCTACACCTTC CASSPGQGAKSGGYTF
TRBJ1-4 TRBV14 few . TGTGCCAGCAGCCAAGATGATTTTCAGGGACATTTGTATGAAAAACTGTTTTTT CASSQDDFQGHLYEKLFF
TRBJ2-1 TRBV5-6 . . TGTGCCAGCAGCCCGACAAACCCCATCTACAATGAGCAGTTCTTC CASSPTNPIYNEQFF
TRBJ2-7 TRBV27 . . TGTGCCAGCAGTTTTGGGGCGGCGGCGACGTACGAGCAGTACTTC CASSFGAAATYEQYF
TRBJ2-3 TRBV7-5 . . TGTGTCAGAAGCTTAGTCGCTCAATTAGGACTAGCGGGGGACCTCACAGATACGCAGTATTTT CVRSLVAQLGLAGDLTDTQYF
TRBJ2-7 TRBV7-2 . TRBD2 TGTGCCAGCAGCTTTAGCGGGGCCTCCTACGAGCAGTACTTC CASSFSGASYEQYF
TRBJ1-4 TRBV19 . TRBD1 TGTGCCAGTAGTCAGGACAGGGGGTCGGACGAAAAACTGTTTTTT CASSQDRGSDEKLFF
TRBJ2-3 TRBV18 . . TGTGCCAGCTCACCGAGGTTGGCCACGGTTACAGATACGCAGTATTTT CASSPRLATVTDTQYF
TRBJ1-4 TRBV18 few . TGTGCCAGCTCCCCAGAGGGATATACTAATGAAAAACTGTTTTTT CASSPEGYTNEKLFF
TRBJ2-4 TRBV6-4 . TRBD2 TGTGCCACCGACGGGGGGACTAGCGGTCTCCTAGCCAAAAACATTCAGTACTTC CATDGGTSGLLAKNIQYF
TRBJ2-3 TRBV7-9 . . TGTTCCAGCAGCTTAAATCTAGGGGGGGGTACAGATACGCAGTATTTT CSSSLNLGGGTDTQYF
TRBJ2-6 TRBV19 . TRBD1 TGTGCCAGTGGACGGGACAGTAGCTCTGGGGCCAACGTCCTGACTTTC CASGRDSSSGANVLTF
TRBJ1-2 TRBV5-5 few . TGTGCCAGCAGTGGGTCAGGGAACTATGGCTACACCTTC CASSGSGNYGYTF
TRBJ2-1 TRBV2 few . TGTGCCAGCACCCCAGGGGTATCTTACGATCATGAGCAGTTCTTC CASTPGVSYDHEQFF
TRBJ1-2 TRBV28 . . TGTGCCAGCAGATCGGGGGGTAACTATGGCTACACCTTC CASRSGGNYGYTF
TRBJ2-7 TRBV27 . . TGTGCCAGCAGTCCCGGACAGACCTACTACGAGCAGTACTTC CASSPGQTYYEQYF
TRBJ1-2 TRBV18 few . TGTGCCAGCTCACCTGAACAGGGCTTCAGAGGCTACACCTTC CASSPEQGFRGYTF
TRBJ2-3 TRBV19 . . TGTGCCAGTAGTATGCTACTCACAGATACGCAGTATTTT CASSMLLTDTQYF
TRBJ1-6 TRBV6-6 . TRBD1 TGTGCCAGCAGTTACCGACAGGGGGCAGGCAATTCACCCCTCCACTTT CASSYRQGAGNSPLHF
TRBJ1-5 TRBV6-6 . TRBD1 TGTGCCAGCAGTTACTCTGGGACAGGTAATCAGCCCCAGCATTTT CASSYSGTGNQPQHF
TRBJ2-7 TRBV4-3 . TRBD2 TGCGCCAGCAGCCTGAGGGGACTAGCAGGGGACGAGCAGTACTTC CASSLRGLAGDEQYF
TRBJ2-7 TRBV19 once TRBD1 TGTGCCAGTAGTAATCAGGGGGCCATCGACGAGCAGTACTTC CASSNQGAIDEQYF
TRBJ2-7 TRBV28 few TRBD1 TGTGCCAGCACCTACAGGGGCCACCCCTGGAACGAGCAGTACTTC CASTYRGHPWNEQYF
TRBJ1-4 TRBV5-6 . TRBD1 TGTGCCAGCAGCTTGGTCTCAGGGGGCCATCCTAATGAAAAACTGTTTTTT CASSLVSGGHPNEKLFF
TRBJ2-6 TRBV2 . . TGTGCCAGCAGTGAAGCGGTACCCGGGTATGGGGCCAACGGCCTGACTTTC CASSEAVPGYGANGLTF
TRBJ2-7 TRBV27 . TRBD2 TGTGCCAGCAGTTCTAGCGGGCTAGGCTACGAGCAGTACTTC CASSSSGLGYEQYF
TRBJ2-7 TRBV4-1 . . TGCGCCAGCAGCCAGGGGGACAAATACGAGCAGTACTTC CASSQGDKYEQYF
TRBJ2-1 TRBV27 . . TGTGCCAGCAGTTCGGGGACACACCCGCGCAATGAGCAGTTCTTC CASSSGTHPRNEQFF